This T cell receptor beta chain came from a study of response to subunit inactivated influenza vaccine. Overall study results and limits: After each seasonal influenza vaccination, few new T cells are recruited, the authors suggested.

TCRdb processed the RT-PCR reads anew with MiXCR; each CDR3 protein has one entry. This table holds fewer than 350,000 distinct CDR3 sequences, 21% found once. From germline, CDR1 is SGHTA and CDR2 FQGNSA. This CDR3 has 16 amino acids. Comments on this clonotype: What it binds is not known. A much larger clone is a single base away; this may be a read error.

The gene calls are TRBV7-2 and TRBJ1-5; TRBD1 aligns across 7 bases. The DNA end favors TRBJ2-3, so the J call may be wrong. The source material was PBMCs from blood, sampled about 19 months after vaccination. The source is a man aged 45 to 70 who received an inactivated influenza vaccine. The DNA for the CDR3 is TGTGCCAGCAGCTTAAGAACAGGGGCGCTGGGTCAGCCCCAGTATTTT. Translating gives CASSLRTGALGQPQYF.